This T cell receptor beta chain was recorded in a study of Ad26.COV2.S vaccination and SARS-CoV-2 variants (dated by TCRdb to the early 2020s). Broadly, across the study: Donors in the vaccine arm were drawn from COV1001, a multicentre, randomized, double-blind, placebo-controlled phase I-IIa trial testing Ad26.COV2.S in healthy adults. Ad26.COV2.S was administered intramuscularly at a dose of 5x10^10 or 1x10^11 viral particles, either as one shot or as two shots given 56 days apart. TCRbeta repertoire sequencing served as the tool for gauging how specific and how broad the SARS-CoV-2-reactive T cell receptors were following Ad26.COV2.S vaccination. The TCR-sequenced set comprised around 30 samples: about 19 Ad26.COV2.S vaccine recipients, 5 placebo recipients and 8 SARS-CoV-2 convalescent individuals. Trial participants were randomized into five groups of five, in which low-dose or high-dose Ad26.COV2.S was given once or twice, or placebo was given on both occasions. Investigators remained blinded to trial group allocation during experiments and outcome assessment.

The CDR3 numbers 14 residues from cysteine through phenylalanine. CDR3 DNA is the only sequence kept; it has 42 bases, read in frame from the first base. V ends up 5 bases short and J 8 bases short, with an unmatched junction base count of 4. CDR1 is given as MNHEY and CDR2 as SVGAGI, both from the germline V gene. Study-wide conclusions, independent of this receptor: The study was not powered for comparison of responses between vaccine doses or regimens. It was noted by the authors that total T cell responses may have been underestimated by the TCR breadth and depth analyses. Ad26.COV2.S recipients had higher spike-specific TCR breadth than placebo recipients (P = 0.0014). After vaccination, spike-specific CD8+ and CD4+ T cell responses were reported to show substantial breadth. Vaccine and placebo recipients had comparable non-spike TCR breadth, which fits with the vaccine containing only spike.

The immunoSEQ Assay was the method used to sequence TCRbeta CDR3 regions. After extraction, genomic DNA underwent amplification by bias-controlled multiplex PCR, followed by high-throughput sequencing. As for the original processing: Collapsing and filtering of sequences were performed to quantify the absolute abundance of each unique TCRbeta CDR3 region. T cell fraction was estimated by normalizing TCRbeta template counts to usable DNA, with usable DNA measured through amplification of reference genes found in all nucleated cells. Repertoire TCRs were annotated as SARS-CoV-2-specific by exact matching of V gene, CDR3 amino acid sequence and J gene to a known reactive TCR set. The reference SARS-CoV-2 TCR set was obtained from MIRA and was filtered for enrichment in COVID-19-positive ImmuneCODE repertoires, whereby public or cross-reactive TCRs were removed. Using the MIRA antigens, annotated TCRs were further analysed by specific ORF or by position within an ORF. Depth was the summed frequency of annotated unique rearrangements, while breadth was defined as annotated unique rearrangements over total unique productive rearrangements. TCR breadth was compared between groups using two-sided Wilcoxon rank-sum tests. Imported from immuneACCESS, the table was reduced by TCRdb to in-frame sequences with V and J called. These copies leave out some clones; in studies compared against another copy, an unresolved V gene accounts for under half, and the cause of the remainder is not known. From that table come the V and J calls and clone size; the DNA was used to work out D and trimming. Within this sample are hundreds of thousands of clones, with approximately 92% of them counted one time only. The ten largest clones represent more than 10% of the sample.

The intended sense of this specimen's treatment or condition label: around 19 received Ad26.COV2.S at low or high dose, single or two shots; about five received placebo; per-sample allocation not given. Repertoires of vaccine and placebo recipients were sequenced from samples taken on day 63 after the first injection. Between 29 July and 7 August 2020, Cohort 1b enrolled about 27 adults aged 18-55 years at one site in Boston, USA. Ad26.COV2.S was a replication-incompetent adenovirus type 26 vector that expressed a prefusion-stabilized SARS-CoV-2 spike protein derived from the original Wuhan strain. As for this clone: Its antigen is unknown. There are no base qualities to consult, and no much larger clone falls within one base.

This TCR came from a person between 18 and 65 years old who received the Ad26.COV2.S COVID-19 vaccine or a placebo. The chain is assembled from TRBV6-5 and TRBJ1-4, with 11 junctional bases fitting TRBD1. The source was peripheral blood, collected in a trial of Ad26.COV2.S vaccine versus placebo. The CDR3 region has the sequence CASSTWTGGEKLFF. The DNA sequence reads TGTGCCAGCAGTACCTGGACAGGGGGCGAAAAACTGTTTTTT.